One and the same sample provided the 22 T cell receptor beta chains below, sequenced in a study of breast tumors, draining lymph nodes, adjacent tissues. TCRdb reanalysed the multiplex PCR reads using MiXCR and keeps one entry per CDR3 protein. The sample carries some 120,000 distinct CDR3 sequences, just under 20% recorded once. Samples came from axillary lymph nodes draining the breast cancer. Sample: axillary lymph node tissue. The source of these receptors is a female donor with breast cancer. Some clones in this sample may be carry-over from other donors' samples.

Concerning this clonotype: Being one base from a much bigger clone, this may be a read error. In this CDR3 the conserved last residue, phenylalanine or tryptophan, is missing, so a read error is likely. This chain joins TRBV11-3 and TRBJ2-7; 8 positions agree with TRBD2. The germline V gene has CDR1 SGHNT and CDR2 YENEEA. V lost 3 bases, J lost 3 bases, and 10 bases stayed unmatched. The CDR3 is 16 amino acids. CDR3 sequence (DNA): TGTGCCAGCAGCTTGCCTAAGGAGCGGGGGCGCTACGAGCAGTACTCC. Translated, it gives CASSLPKERGRYEQYS.

In this sample, this clonotype turned up many times. The J gene is TRBJ2-5, the V gene TRBV7-2, with 8 bases lining up with TRBD2. V was clipped by 2 bases and J by 2 bases; unmatched bases: 1. Germline CDR1 SGHTA, CDR2 FQGNSA. The CDR3 sequence is 14 residues long. The CDR3 here is CASSLQRGQETQYF. The CDR3 DNA sequence: TGTGCCAGCAGCTTACAGCGGGGGCAAGAGACCCAGTACTTC.

The sample holds many counts of this clonotype. One end of the junction fails to match germline, which may point to a read error. The V call is TRBV7-7, the J call TRBJ2-7, with D unclear. Germline loops: CDR1 SSHAT, CDR2 FNYEAQ (reference sequence). This CDR3 is built from 13 residues. DNA of the CDR3: TGTGCTAGCAGCTTAGACACAGCGAGCGAGCAGTACTTC. The encoded protein is CASSLDTASEQYF.

The V call is TRBV11-2, the J call TRBJ2-4; no reliable D call. Germline CDR1 SGHAT, CDR2 FQNNGV. This CDR3 region has 12 residues. Trimming removed 5 bases at V and 5 bases at J, with 7 bases between. CDR3 DNA: TGTGCCAGCAGCCAAGGCCAAAACATTCAGTACTTC. This translates into CASSQGQNIQYF.

This clonotype came up many times. The chain is built from TRBV5-4 and TRBJ1-4; TRBD1 might be the D (5 bases). The CDR3 has 14 residues. The V gene's germline CDR1 is SGHNT and CDR2 YYREEE (reference sequence). The V and J ends lost 0 bases and 8 bases respectively, with 11 bases between them. The CDR3 nucleotides read TGTGCCAGCAGCTTGGGACGGGGGTGGGAAAAACTGTTTTTT. Amino acids: CASSLGRGWEKLFF.

This clonotype was counted many times. This chain links TRBV11-3 with TRBJ2-2; D not certain. This CDR3 comprises 13 residues. The germline V gene encodes CDR1 SGHNT and CDR2 YENEEA. Trimming took 4 bases from V and 4 from J, leaving 7 bases between them. CDR3 DNA sequence: TGTGCCAGCAGCTATAAAGCCACCGGGGAGCTGTTTTTT. Its translation is CASSYKATGELFF.

The table lists this clonotype with a count of one. Mismatch with germline at one junction end may stem from a read error. This chain joins TRBV7-7 and TRBJ2-2, with D maybe TRBD1 (6 bases). CDR3 length equals 18 residues. Germline CDR1 reads SSHAT; CDR2 reads FNYEAQ (reference sequence). The CDR3 DNA is TGTGCTAGCAGCTCACCGGCCCCCAGGACAGTTAACACCGGGGAGCTGTTTTTT. Amino acids: CASSSPAPRTVNTGELFF.

In this sample, this clonotype turned up many times. This sequence joins TRBV7-2 and TRBJ2-1; possible D gene TRBD1, 6 bases. In germline, CDR1 is SGHTA, CDR2 FQGNSA. V lost 6 bases to trimming and J lost 10 bases, with 16 bases between them. The CDR3 runs 13 residues. CDR3 coding DNA: TGTGCCAGCAGGGATACAGGGTTTCGGGAGCAGTTCTTC. It codes for CASRDTGFREQFF.

For this clonotype: A single base separates this from a much larger clone, so it may be a read error. The chain recombines TRBV6-2 or TRBV6-3 with TRBJ2-1; D may be TRBD2 (6 bases). The CDR3 length is 16 residues. Per the germline V gene, CDR1 is MNHEY and CDR2 is SVGEGT. The chain's CDR3 is CASRNVLRELRDEQLF. As DNA, the CDR3 is TGTGCCAGCAGAAATGTCCTCCGGGAGTTAAGGGATGAGCAGCTCTTC.

The table lists this clonotype with a few counts. This chain's CDR3 is CASSQGLANTQYF. Written as DNA, the CDR3 is TGTGCCAGCAGCCAAGGACTGGCCAATACGCAGTATTTT. The genes are TRBV3-1 and TRBJ2-3, with D uncertain. V was clipped by 1 base and J by 7 bases, with 9 bases between them. The V gene's germline CDR1 is LGHDT and CDR2 YNNKEL (reference sequence). The CDR3 length is 13 residues.

In this sample, this clonotype turned up once. The genes are TRBV15 and TRBJ1-1; unclear D gene. The CDR3 length is 12 residues. V lost 4 bases, J lost 3 bases, and 6 bases lay in between. Germline V CDR1 and CDR2: LNHNV, YYDKDF (reference sequence). CDR3 DNA: TGTGCCACCAGCAAGGTGGACACTGAAGCTTTCTTT. Its protein product is CATSKVDTEAFF.

Worth noting for this clonotype: It may be a read error: a sequence one base away is much more abundant. The chain has TRBV2 and TRBJ1-4; D uncertain. The CDR3 covers 13 residues. Trimming removed 4 bases from V and 8 bases from J, with 11 bases in between. Germline assignment: CDR1 SNHLY and CDR2 FYNNEI. The chain's CDR3 is CASSGRAVEKLFF. The DNA for the CDR3 is TGTGCCAGCAGTGGGAGGGCCGTGGAAAAACTGTTTTTT.

This clonotype was counted ten times or more. DNA for the CDR3: TGTGCTAGTGGTCCCTTTAAGAACGGGATGGTCGGGGAGCTGTTTTTT. Protein product: CASGPFKNGMVGELFF. J is TRBJ2-2 and V is TRBV12-5; TRBD2 is a possible D gene (5 bases). V lost 5 bases to trimming and J lost 7 bases, with 20 bases between them. Germline CDR1 and CDR2: LGHNT and FRNRAP. The CDR3 is 16 amino acids.

The J gene is TRBJ2-5, the V gene TRBV4-1; 11 nucleotides align to TRBD2. The ends lost 4 bases at V and 4 bases at J; junction bases unmatched: 8. The germline gives CDR1 MGHRA, CDR2 YSYEKL. This CDR3 has 16 amino acids. The CDR3: CASSLGTSGEGETQYF. In DNA, the CDR3 is TGCGCCAGCAGCCTGGGGACTAGCGGCGAGGGAGAGACCCAGTACTTC.

This clonotype has more than one count but fewer than ten. The V gene is TRBV30, the J gene TRBJ2-1; the D is unclear. Germline values: CDR1 GTSNPN, CDR2 SVGIG (reference sequence). The CDR3 is made up of 12 amino acids. V lost 2 bases to trimming and J lost 6 bases, with 8 bases between them. CDR3 sequence (DNA): TGTGCCTGGAGTAGGCTGGGCAATGAGCAGTTCTTC. Protein product: CAWSRLGNEQFF.

This clonotype was counted at least ten times. The rearrangement joins TRBV6-1 to TRBJ1-3, with D possibly matching TRBD1 (5 bases). With 4 bases removed from V and 1 base from J, the gap between germline ends came to 11 bases. Per germline, CDR1 MNHNS and CDR2 SASEGT. The CDR3 runs to 15 residues. CDR3 protein: CASSGQILSGNTIYF. The CDR3 DNA is TGTGCCAGCAGTGGACAGATTCTATCTGGAAACACCATATATTTT.

This clonotype was counted ten times or more. The rearrangement uses TRBV29-1 and TRBJ1-3; D gene ambiguous. Germline-derived CDR1 and CDR2 are SQVTM and ANQGSEA. The CDR3 sequence is 12 residues long. Trimming cost V 7 bases and J 0 bases, with 7 bases left between them. CDR3 bases: TGCAGCGGTGGTAGCTCTGGAAACACCATATATTTT. Protein: CSGGSSGNTIYF.

This clonotype was seen repeatedly, ten times or more. The V and J genes are TRBV5-1 and TRBJ2-3, with 7 bases fitting TRBD1. V shed 4 bases, J shed 0 bases, and the junction held 5 bases outside the gene matches. CDR3 length: 15 residues. Germline V gene data show CDR1 as SGHRS and CDR2 as YFSETQ. The CDR3 nucleotides read TGCGCCAGCAGCCTGGGGACAGATAGCACAGATACGCAGTATTTT. Translated, it gives CASSLGTDSTDTQYF.

To note about this clonotype: A read error may be the cause here, since a much bigger clone is one base away. The genes are TRBV7-2 and TRBJ2-3; D may be TRBD2 (5 bases). This CDR3 region has 14 residues. Trimming took 5 bases from V and 8 from J, leaving 17 bases between them. Germline V gene sequence: CDR1 SGHTA, CDR2 FQGNSA. This chain's CDR3 is CASSLLSGGGTQYF. CDR3 DNA: TGTGCCAGCAGCCTCCTCTCCGGCGGAGGTACGCAGTATTTT.

As regards this clonotype: Being one base from a much bigger clone, this may be a read error. The CDR3 loop is CAWATYNERFF. In nucleotides, the CDR3 is TGTGCCTGGGCCACCTACAATGAGCGGTTCTTC. The J gene is TRBJ2-1, the V gene TRBV30; D not resolved. Germline CDR1 reads GTSNPN; CDR2 reads SVGIG (reference sequence). The CDR3 covers 11 residues.

This clonotype was found many times. The CDR3 protein is CASSVQNTGELFF. The CDR3 nucleotides read TGTGCCAGCAGCGTACAGAACACCGGGGAGCTGTTTTTT. This rearrangement joins TRBV9 to TRBJ2-2; no clear D gene. V was pared by 1 base and J by 1 base, with 2 bases between. This CDR3 is 13 amino acids long. Germline CDR1 is SGDLS and CDR2 is YYNGEE.

This clonotype was detected a few times. A much larger clonotype is one base distant, so this may be a read error. The rearrangement joins TRBV6-4 to TRBJ2-2; D is unresolved. The germline V gene has CDR1 MRHNA and CDR2 SNTAGT. The length of the CDR3 is 15 residues. The CDR3 DNA is TGTGCCATCAGTGATTCCGACCAGAGCACCGGGGAGCTGTTTTTT. Its protein is CAISDSDQSTGELFF.